Sequencing of this T cell receptor (beta chain) was carried out in a study of blood T cell repertoires in COVID-19. About the research overall: From T cells, B-cell-depleted T cells, or PBMCs came the material, which was cDNA or gDNA.

Participants came from fewer than 25 US areas, aged roughly 18 to 95 years. Self-reported history from a screening survey and questionnaire set each donor's cohort. Germline CDR1 is MNHEY and CDR2 is SVGAGI. The CDR3 is 14 residues long. V was pared by 2 bases and J by 8 bases, with 6 bases of the junction left unmatched. In the original processing: It was from reference gene primer amplification that nucleated cell counts were estimated. Clones were sequenced by immunoSEQ multiplex PCR, and TCRdb holds only the in-frame ones, with some missing. V, J and clone size are those of that table, while D and trimming were read from the DNA. The sample carries 200,000 to 250,000 clones, about 80% recorded once.

J is TRBJ2-3 and V is TRBV6-5; 8 bases align to TRBD2. This clonotype originated in a man in his 60s who had recovered from COVID-19. The material sequenced was PBMCs or T cells enriched from blood (not recorded which). CDR3 amino acids: CASSYAGTSSTQYF. In nucleotides, the CDR3 is TGTGCCAGCAGTTACGCCGGGACTAGTAGTACGCAGTATTTT.